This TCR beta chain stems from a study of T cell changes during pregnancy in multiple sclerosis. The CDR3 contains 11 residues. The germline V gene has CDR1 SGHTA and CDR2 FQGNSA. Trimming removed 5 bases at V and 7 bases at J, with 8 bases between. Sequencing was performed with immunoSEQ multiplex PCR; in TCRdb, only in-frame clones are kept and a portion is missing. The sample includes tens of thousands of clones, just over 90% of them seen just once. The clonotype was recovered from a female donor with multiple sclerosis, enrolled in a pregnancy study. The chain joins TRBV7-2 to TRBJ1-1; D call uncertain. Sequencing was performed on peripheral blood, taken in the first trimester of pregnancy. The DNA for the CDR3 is TGTGCCAGCAGCCCGGAGGGTGAAGCTTTCTTT. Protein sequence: CASSPEGEAFF.